This T cell receptor (beta chain) was retrieved from a study of shared clonotypes between healthy human individuals. Looked up from germline, CDR1 is MNHEY and CDR2 is SMNVEV (reference sequence). The CDR3 runs to 12 residues. V lost 2 bases and J lost 5, with 7 bases in between. Concerning this clone itself: This sample also contains other DNA sequences that code for the same CDR3.

Only in-frame clones appear in the TCRdb table, and some are missing; sequencing was by immunoSEQ multiplex PCR. The sample includes roughly 2 million clones, approximately 96% of them seen just once. The sequence was obtained from a man aged 18-30 years in good health. The chain employs TRBV27 and TRBJ2-7; D is perhaps TRBD1 (5 bases). Sequenced input: naive CD4+ T cells sorted from blood. Subset here: CD45RA+ positively selected. The CDR3 coding sequence is TGTGCCAGCAGTTTAGAAGGGGACGAGCAGTACTTC. This sequence encodes CASSLEGDEQYF.